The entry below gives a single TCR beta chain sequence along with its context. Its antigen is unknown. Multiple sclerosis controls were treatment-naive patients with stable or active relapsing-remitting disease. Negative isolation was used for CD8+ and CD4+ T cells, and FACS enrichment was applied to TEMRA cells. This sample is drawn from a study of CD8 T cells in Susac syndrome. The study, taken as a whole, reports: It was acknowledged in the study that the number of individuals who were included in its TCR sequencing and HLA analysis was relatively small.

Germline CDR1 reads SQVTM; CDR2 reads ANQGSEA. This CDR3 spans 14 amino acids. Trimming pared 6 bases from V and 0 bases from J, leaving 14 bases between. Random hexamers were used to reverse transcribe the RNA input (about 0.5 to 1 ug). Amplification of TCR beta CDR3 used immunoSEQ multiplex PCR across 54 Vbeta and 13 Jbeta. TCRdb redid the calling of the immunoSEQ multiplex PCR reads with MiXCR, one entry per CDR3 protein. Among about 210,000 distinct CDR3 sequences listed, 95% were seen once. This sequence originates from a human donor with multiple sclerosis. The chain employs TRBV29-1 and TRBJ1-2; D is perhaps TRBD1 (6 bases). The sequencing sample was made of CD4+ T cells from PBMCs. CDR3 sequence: CSVSTGHTNYGYTF. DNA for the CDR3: TGCAGCGTCTCGACAGGACACACTAACTATGGCTACACCTTC. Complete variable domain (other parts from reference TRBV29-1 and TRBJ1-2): SAVISQKPSRDICQRGTSLTIQCQVDSQVTMMFWYRQQPGQSLTLIATANQGSEATYESGFVIDKFPISRPNLTFSTLTVSNMSPEDSSIYLCSVSTGHTNYGYTFGSGTRLTVV.